This TCR beta chain was sequenced for a study of vaccination effects on CD4 cells after COVID-19. This CDR3 is built from 13 residues. V gave up 3 bases and J gave up 8 bases, with 16 bases separating them. The V gene's germline CDR1 is SQVTM and CDR2 ANQGSEA. ViraFEST used viral peptide pools to expand antigen-specific CD4+ T cells before sequencing. Following culture for approximately ten days, CD4+ T cells were isolated. Vaccination of participants consisted of two doses of either the BNT162b2 or mRNA-1273 vaccine. The assay was immunoSEQ multiplex PCR, and TCRdb's table has in-frame clones only and misses some. Among about 61,000 clones listed, approximately 73% were seen once. Details on this clone: Its antigen remains unknown.

Sample: CD4+ T cells from PBMCs cultured with HCoV-229E spike peptides, taken after COVID-19 vaccination. J is TRBJ1-2 and V is TRBV29-1; weak D call: TRBD1 (6 bases). The sequence was collected from a human donor who received a COVID-19 vaccine. The CDR3 nucleotides read TGCAGCGTTGAGGTCTCCAGGGGTTCCGGCTACACCTTC. Its protein product is CSVEVSRGSGYTF.